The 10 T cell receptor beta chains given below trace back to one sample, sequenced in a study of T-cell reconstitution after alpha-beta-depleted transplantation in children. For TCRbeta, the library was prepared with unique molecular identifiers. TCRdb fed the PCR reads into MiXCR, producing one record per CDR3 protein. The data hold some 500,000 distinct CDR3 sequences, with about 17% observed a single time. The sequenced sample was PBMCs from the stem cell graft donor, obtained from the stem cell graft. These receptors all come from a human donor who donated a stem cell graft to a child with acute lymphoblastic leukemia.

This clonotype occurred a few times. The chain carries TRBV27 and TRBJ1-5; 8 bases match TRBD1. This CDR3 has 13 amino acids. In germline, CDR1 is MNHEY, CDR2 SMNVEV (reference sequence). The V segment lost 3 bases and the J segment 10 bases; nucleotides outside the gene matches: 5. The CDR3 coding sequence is TGTGCCAGCAGTTTGGCGACAGGGGATCCCCAGCATTTT. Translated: CASSLATGDPQHF.

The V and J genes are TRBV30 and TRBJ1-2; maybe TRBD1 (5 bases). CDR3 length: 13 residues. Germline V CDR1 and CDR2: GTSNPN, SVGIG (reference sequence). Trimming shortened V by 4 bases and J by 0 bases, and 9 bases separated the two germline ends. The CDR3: CAWTAGPNYGYTF. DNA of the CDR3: TGTGCCTGGACGGCAGGGCCTAACTATGGCTACACCTTC.

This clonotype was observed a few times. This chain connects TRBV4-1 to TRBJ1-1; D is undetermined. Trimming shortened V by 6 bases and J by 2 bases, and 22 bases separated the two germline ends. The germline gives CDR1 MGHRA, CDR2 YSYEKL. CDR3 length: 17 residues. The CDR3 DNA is TGCGCCAGCAGGTTAATAGGGCGCGCCATAGTTAACACTGAAGCTTTCTTT. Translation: CASRLIGRAIVNTEAFF.

The CDR3 loop reads CASSYWAGGTNEQFF. The DNA for the CDR3 is TGTGCCAGCAGTTACTGGGCAGGGGGGACGAATGAGCAGTTCTTC. J is TRBJ2-1 and V is TRBV6-2 or TRBV6-3; possible D gene TRBD1, 7 bases. Germline V gene lookup returns CDR1 MNHEY and CDR2 SVGEGT. Trimming left V 1 base short and J 7 bases short, with 14 bases between. The CDR3 is 15 residues long.

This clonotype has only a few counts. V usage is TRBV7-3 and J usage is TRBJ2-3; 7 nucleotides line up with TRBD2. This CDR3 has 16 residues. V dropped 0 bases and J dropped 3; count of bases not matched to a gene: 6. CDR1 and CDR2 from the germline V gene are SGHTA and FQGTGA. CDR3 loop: CASSLTGGSGTDTQYF. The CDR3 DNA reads TGTGCCAGCAGCTTAACTGGCGGGAGTGGTACAGATACGCAGTATTTT.

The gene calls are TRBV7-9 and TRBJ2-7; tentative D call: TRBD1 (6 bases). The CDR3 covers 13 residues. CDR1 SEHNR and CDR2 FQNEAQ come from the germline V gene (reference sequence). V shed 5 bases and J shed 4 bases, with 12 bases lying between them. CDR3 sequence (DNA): TGTGCCAGCAGCCCCTCCAGGGGTTACGAGCAGTACTTC. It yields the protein CASSPSRGYEQYF.

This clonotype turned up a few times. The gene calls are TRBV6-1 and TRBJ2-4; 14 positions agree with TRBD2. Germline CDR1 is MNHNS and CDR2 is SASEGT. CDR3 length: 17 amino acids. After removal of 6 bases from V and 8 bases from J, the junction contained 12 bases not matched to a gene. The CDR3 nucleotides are TGTGCCAGCAGGTCCCCGGGACTAGCGGGAGTGGCGTACATTCAGTACTTC. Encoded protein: CASRSPGLAGVAYIQYF.

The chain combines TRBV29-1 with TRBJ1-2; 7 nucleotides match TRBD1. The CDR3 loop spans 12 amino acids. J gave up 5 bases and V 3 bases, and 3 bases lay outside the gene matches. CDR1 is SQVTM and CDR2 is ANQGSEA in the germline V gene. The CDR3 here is CSVDDRAYGYTF. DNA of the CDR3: TGCAGCGTTGATGACAGGGCTTATGGCTACACCTTC.

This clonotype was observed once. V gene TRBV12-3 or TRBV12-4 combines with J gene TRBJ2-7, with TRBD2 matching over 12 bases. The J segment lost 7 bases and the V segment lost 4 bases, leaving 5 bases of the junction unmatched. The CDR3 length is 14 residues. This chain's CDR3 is CASSSSGRAREQYF. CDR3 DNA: TGTGCCAGCAGTTCTAGCGGGAGGGCCAGGGAGCAGTACTTC.

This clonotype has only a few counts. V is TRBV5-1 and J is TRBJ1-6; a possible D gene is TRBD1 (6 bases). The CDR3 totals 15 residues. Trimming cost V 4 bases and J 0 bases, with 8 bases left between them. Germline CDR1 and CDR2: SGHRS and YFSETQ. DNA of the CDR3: TGCGCCAGCAGCGGACAGAGCTCCTATAATTCACCCCTCCACTTT. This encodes CASSGQSSYNSPLHF.